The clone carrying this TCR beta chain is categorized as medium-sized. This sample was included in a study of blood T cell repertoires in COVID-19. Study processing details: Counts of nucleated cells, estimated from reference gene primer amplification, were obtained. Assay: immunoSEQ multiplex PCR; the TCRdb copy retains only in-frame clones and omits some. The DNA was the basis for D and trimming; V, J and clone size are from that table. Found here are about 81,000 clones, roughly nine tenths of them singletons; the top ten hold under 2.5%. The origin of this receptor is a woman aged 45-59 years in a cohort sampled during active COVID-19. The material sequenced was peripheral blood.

The CDR3 reads CASRRTGPRYEQYF. The CDR3 DNA follows: TGTGCCAGCAGAAGGACAGGGCCGCGCTACGAGCAGTACTTC. The rearrangement links TRBV6-5 to TRBJ2-7, with 8 positions matching TRBD1. Germline CDR1 reads MNHEY; CDR2 reads SVGAGI. There are 14 residues in the CDR3. J lost 3 bases, V lost 6 bases, and 7 bases had no gene match.